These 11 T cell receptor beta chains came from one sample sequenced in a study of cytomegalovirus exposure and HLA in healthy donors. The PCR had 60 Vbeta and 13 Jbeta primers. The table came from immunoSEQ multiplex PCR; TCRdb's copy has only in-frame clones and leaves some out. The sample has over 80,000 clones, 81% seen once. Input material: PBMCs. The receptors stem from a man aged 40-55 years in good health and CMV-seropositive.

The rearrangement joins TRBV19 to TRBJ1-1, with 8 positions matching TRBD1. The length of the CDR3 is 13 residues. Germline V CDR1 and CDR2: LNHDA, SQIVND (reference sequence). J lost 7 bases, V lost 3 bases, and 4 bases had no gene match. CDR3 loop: CASSIRGRIEAFF. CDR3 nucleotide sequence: TGTGCCAGTAGTATCAGGGGGCGGATTGAAGCTTTCTTT.

The chain's CDR3 is CASSVSGGAPGELFF. The CDR3 DNA follows: TGTGCCAGCAGCGTTAGCGGGGGGGCCCCCGGGGAGCTGTTTTTT. The rearrangement joins TRBV9 to TRBJ2-2; TRBD2 agrees at 11 bases. The V gene end was trimmed by 2 bases and the J gene end by 6 bases; junction bases not matched to a gene: 3. Germline V gene data show CDR1 as SGDLS and CDR2 as YYNGEE. The CDR3 is 15 amino acids.

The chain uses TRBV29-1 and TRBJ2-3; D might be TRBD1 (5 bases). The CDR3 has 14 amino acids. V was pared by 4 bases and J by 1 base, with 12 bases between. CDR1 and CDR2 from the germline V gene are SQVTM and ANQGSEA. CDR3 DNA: TGCAGCGTTGGGAACAGGTTGGGCACAGATACGCAGTATTTT. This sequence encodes CSVGNRLGTDTQYF.

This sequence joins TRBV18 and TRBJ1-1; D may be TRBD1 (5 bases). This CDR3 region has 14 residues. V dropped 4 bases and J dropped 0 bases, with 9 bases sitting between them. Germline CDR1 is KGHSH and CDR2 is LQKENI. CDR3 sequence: CASSLKTVNTEAFF. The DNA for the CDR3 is TGTGCCAGCTCACTGAAGACAGTGAACACTGAAGCTTTCTTT.

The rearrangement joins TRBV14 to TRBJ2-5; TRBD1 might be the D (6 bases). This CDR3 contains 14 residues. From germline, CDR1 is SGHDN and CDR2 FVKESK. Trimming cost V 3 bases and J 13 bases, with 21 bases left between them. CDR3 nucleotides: TGTGCCAGCAGCCACTCCTCGGGTAGTCAGGGGACGTACTTC. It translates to CASSHSSGSQGTYF.

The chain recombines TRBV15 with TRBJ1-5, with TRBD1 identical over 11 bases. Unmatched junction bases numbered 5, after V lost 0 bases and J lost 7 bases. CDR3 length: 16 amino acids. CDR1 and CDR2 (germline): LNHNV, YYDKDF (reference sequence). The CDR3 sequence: CATSRDLGQGGQPQHF. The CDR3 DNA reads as TGTGCCACCAGCAGAGATTTGGGACAGGGGGGGCAGCCCCAGCATTTT.

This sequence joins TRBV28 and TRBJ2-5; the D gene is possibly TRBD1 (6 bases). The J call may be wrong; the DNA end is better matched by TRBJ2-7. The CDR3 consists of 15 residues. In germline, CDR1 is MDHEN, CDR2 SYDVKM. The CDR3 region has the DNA TGTGCCAGCAGTTTATCTGCAGGGGCAAGCTACGAGCAGTACTTC. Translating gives CASSLSAGASYEQYF.

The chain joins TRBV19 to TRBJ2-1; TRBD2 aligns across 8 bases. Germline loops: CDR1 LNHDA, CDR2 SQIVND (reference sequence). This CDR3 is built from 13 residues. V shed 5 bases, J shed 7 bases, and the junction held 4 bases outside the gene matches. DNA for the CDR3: TGTGCCAGTAGTTTGAGCGGGAGAAATGAGCAGTTCTTC. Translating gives CASSLSGRNEQFF.

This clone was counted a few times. The CDR3, as DNA: TGTGCCATCAGTGATGGGAGAAGCGGTTCACCCCTCCACTTT. It yields the protein CAISDGRSGSPLHF. This rearrangement joins TRBV10-3 to TRBJ1-6; D ambiguous. From germline, CDR1 is ENHRY and CDR2 SYGVKD. Trimming removed 3 bases at V and 9 bases at J, with 12 bases between. This CDR3 spans 14 amino acids.

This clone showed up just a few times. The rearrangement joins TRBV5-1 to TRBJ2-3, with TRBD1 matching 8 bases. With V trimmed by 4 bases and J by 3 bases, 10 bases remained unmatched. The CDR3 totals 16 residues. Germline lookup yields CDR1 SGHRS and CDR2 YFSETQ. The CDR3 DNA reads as TGCGCCAGCAGCCAAGGGACAGGATTGTTTACAGATACGCAGTATTTT. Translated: CASSQGTGLFTDTQYF.

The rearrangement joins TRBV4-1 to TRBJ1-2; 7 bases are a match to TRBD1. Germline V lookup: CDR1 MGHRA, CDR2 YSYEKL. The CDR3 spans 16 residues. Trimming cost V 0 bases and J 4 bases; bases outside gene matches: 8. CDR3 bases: TGCGCCAGCAGCCAAGAGACATCTGGGACAGCCTATGGCTACACCTTC. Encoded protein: CASSQETSGTAYGYTF.